One sample yielded the 13 T cell receptor beta chains listed below, sequenced in a study of blood T cell repertoires in COVID-19. Profiled with immunoSEQ multiplex PCR; TCRdb holds only in-frame clones, not every one. The profile shows 150,000 to 200,000 clones, roughly 90% of them singletons. Sequencing input: peripheral blood. These receptors were taken from a man aged 70-80 years with active or convalescent COVID-19.

The rearrangement uses TRBV4-3 and TRBJ1-2, with D unclear. V was trimmed by 2 bases and J by 4 bases, leaving 14 bases between them. Germline V lookup: CDR1 LGHNA, CDR2 YSLEER. The CDR3 extends over 15 amino acids. The CDR3 loop is CASSQMTTAFYGYTF. In nucleotides, the CDR3 is TGCGCCAGCAGCCAAATGACAACCGCGTTCTATGGCTACACCTTC.

The CDR3 loop is CASKGLQGAWYGYTF. CDR3 coding DNA: TGTGCCAGTAAGGGATTACAGGGGGCGTGGTATGGCTACACCTTC. The chain links TRBV6-6 to TRBJ1-2; 9 nucleotides agree with TRBD1. Trimming cost V 9 bases and J 5 bases; bases outside gene matches: 13. This CDR3 has 15 residues. Germline V lookup: CDR1 MNHNY, CDR2 SVGAGI (reference sequence).

The chain joins TRBV28 to TRBJ1-5, with 8 bases lining up with TRBD1. Germline CDR1 reads MDHEN; CDR2 reads SYDVKM. The trim removed 6 bases at V and 6 bases at J, leaving 7 bases unmatched. This CDR3 is 14 amino acids long. CDR3 nucleotide sequence: TGTGCCAGCAGAGGGACAGGTGGTCGTCAGCCCCAGCATTTT. It is translated as CASRGTGGRQPQHF.

CDR3 sequence (DNA): TGTGCCAGTAGTATAACGGCGGGGGGGGATACGCAGTATTTT. It translates to CASSITAGGDTQYF. V usage is TRBV19 and J usage is TRBJ2-3; 9 bases align to TRBD2. CDR1 LNHDA and CDR2 SQIVND come from the germline V gene (reference sequence). V was pared by 2 bases and J by 6 bases, with 3 bases of the junction left unmatched. The CDR3 consists of 14 residues.

The V gene is TRBV5-6, the J gene TRBJ1-2; D is unresolved. The CDR3 covers 12 residues. Trimming removed 2 bases at V and 8 bases at J, with 10 bases between. Per the germline V gene, CDR1 is SGHDT and CDR2 is YYEEEE. The CDR3 loop is CASSLTVGGYTF. CDR3 DNA: TGTGCCAGCAGCTTAACAGTCGGCGGCTACACCTTC.

The chain joins TRBV20-1 to TRBJ2-1; D gene unclear. Trimming shortened V by 0 bases and J by 12 bases, and 9 bases separated the two germline ends. Looked up from germline, CDR1 is DFQATT and CDR2 is SNEGSKA (reference sequence). CDR3 length: 11 amino acids. CDR3 loop: CSAREQSVQFF. Here the CDR3 DNA reads TGCAGTGCTAGAGAACAGAGTGTGCAGTTCTTC.

This clone showed up many times. The chain is built from TRBV7-9 and TRBJ1-5; D possibly corresponds to TRBD1 (6 bases). Trimming took off 7 bases at V and 7 bases at J, with 14 bases between the two ends. Germline V gene sequence: CDR1 SEHNR, CDR2 FQNEAQ (reference sequence). This CDR3 is built from 13 residues. The CDR3 DNA is TGTGCCAGCAACCAAAGGGGGGGGCAGCCCCAGCATTTT. It codes for CASNQRGGQPQHF.

CDR3 sequence (DNA): TGTGCCACCAGTGATTCCAGGCTCCAAGAGACCCAGTACTTC. Translated: CATSDSRLQETQYF. The J gene is TRBJ2-5, the V gene TRBV24-1; D gene unclear. Germline CDR1 is KGHDR and CDR2 is SFDVKD. Trimming removed 2 bases from V and 1 base from J, with 7 bases in between. This CDR3 contains 14 residues.

The rearrangement joins TRBV6-5 to TRBJ2-2; TRBD1 matches 9 bases. Germline trimming cut 6 bases from V and 3 bases from J; bases unmatched to any gene: 2. This CDR3 contains 14 residues. Germline V gene sequence: CDR1 MNHEY, CDR2 SVGAGI. Here the CDR3 DNA reads TGTGCCAGCAGGAGGGACAGGGACACCGGGGAGCTGTTTTTT. As protein: CASRRDRDTGELFF.

This chain joins TRBV6-6 and TRBJ2-7; D is perhaps TRBD1 (6 bases). The V gene's germline CDR1 is MNHNY and CDR2 SVGAGI (reference sequence). With 9 bases removed from V and 0 bases from J, the gap between germline ends came to 9 bases. This CDR3 is 12 amino acids long. This CDR3 is CASRTVSYEQYF. CDR3 coding DNA: TGTGCCAGTCGGACAGTCTCCTACGAGCAGTACTTC.

The V call is TRBV15, the J call TRBJ1-1, with D perhaps matching TRBD1 (5 bases). Trimming stripped 8 bases from V and 7 bases from J, with 20 bases between. The V gene's germline CDR1 is LNHNV and CDR2 YYDKDF (reference sequence). The CDR3 is made up of 14 amino acids. The CDR3 DNA reads TGTGCCACCTCCTATGGGGGGACCGTTGGTGAAGCTTTCTTT. Translated, it gives CATSYGGTVGEAFF.

The chain employs TRBV28 and TRBJ1-4; D unresolved. The germline V gene has CDR1 MDHEN and CDR2 SYDVKM. CDR3 length equals 15 residues. The V end was cut by 2 bases, the J end by 0 bases, with 7 bases between. The CDR3 reads CASSLGPTTNEKLFF. CDR3 in DNA: TGTGCCAGCAGTTTAGGGCCAACAACTAATGAAAAACTGTTTTTT.

The chain recombines TRBV18 with TRBJ1-5, with 7 bases fitting TRBD1. The CDR3 runs 19 residues. Germline V CDR1 and CDR2: KGHSH, LQKENI. V lost 6 bases to trimming and J lost 0 bases; unmatched junction nucleotides: 17. CDR3 protein: CASSLVGQAASYSNQPQHF. DNA for the CDR3: TGTGCCAGCTCCTTAGTAGGACAGGCGGCCAGCTATAGCAATCAGCCCCAGCATTTT.